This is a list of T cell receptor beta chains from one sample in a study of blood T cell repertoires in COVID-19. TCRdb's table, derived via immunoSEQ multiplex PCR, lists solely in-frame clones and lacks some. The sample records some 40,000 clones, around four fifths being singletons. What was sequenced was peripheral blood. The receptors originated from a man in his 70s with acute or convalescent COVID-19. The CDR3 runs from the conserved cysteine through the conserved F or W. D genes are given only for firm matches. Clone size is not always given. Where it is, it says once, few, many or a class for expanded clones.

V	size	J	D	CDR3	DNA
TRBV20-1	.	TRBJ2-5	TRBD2	CSASVILAGSETQYF	TGCAGTGCTAGTGTTATCCTAGCGGGATCAGAGACCCAGTACTTC
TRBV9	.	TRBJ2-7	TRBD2	CASSVGTSGGVYEQYF	TGTGCCAGCAGCGTAGGTACTAGCGGGGGGGTCTACGAGCAGTACTTC
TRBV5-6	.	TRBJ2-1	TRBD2	CASSLGPGLAGVEQFF	TGTGCCAGCAGCTTGGGGCCGGGACTAGCGGGAGTAGAGCAGTTCTTC
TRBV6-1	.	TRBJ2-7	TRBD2	CASTGRVSDSYEQYF	TGTGCCAGCACCGGGAGGGTTAGCGACTCCTACGAGCAGTACTTC
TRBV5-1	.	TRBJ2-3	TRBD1	CASSLYGTGGTDTQYF	TGCGCCAGCAGCTTATACGGGACAGGCGGAACAGATACGCAGTATTTT
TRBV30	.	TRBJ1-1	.	CAWRGFGVRTEAFF	TGTGCCTGGAGGGGCTTCGGGGTGAGGACTGAAGCTTTCTTT
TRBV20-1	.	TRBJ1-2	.	CSAPGTIGYTF	TGCAGTGCTCCCGGGACAATCGGCTACACCTTC
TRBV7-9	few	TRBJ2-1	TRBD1	CASSPWTGHNEQFF	TGTGCCAGCAGCCCCTGGACAGGTCACAATGAGCAGTTCTTC
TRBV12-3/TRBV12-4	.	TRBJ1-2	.	CASSLTVYGYTF	TGTGCCAGCAGTTTGACAGTATATGGCTACACCTTC
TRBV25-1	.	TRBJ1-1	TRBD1	CASSAQRSQGDTEAFF	TGTGCCAGCAGTGCCCAACGTTCACAGGGGGACACTGAAGCTTTCTTT
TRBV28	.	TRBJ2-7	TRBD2	CASSRTSGRYEQYF	TGTGCCAGCAGTCGGACTAGCGGGAGATACGAGCAGTACTTC
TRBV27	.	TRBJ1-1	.	CASSYRLGRNTEAFF	TGTGCCAGCAGTTACCGGCTGGGCAGGAACACTGAAGCTTTCTTT
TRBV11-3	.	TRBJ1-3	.	CASSSRGSGNTIYF	TGTGCCAGCAGCTCCCGGGGCTCTGGAAACACCATATATTTT
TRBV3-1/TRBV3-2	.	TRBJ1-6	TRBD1	CASTLGGADSPLHF	TGTGCCAGCACCCTAGGGGGCGCTGATTCACCCCTCCACTTT
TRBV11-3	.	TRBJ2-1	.	CASSLGGQMRYNEQFF	TGTGCCAGCAGCTTAGGGGGCCAGATGCGTTACAATGAGCAGTTCTTC
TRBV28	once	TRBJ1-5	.	CASSFGRGPQHF	TGTGCCAGCAGTTTTGGAAGAGGGCCCCAGCATTTT
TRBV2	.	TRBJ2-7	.	CASRPGQPQGYEQYF	TGTGCCAGCAGACCTGGACAGCCGCAGGGCTACGAGCAGTACTTC
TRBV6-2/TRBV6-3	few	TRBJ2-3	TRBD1	CASSSAAAGRQGVSTDTQYF	TGTGCCAGCAGTTCCGCGGCTGCTGGGAGACAGGGGGTTAGCACAGATACGCAGTATTTT
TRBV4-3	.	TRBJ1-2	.	CASSQESGGYGYTF	TGCGCCAGCAGCCAAGAGTCCGGGGGCTATGGCTACACCTTC
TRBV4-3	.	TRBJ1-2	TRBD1	CASSLLTGTEGGYTF	TGCGCCAGCAGCCTGTTAACCGGGACAGAAGGAGGCTACACCTTC
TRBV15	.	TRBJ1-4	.	CATSRESRVLEKLFF	TGTGCCACCAGCAGAGAGTCCAGGGTGCTGGAAAAACTGTTTTTT
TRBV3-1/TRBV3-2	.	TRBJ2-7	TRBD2	CASSGETSGRNYEQHF	TGTGCCAGCAGCGGTGAAACTAGCGGGCGGAACTACGAGCAGCACTTC
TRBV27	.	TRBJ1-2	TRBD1	CASSSRDRALYYGYTF	TGTGCCAGCAGTTCCCGCGACAGGGCTCTCTACTATGGCTACACCTTC
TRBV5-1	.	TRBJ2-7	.	CASSLGGDTYEQYF	TGCGCCAGCAGCTTGGGGGGGGATACCTACGAGCAGTACTTC
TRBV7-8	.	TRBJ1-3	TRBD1	CASSSTGNSGNTIYF	TGTGCCAGCAGCTCGACAGGGAACTCTGGAAACACCATATATTTT
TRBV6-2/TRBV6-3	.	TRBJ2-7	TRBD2	CASSGRAGGPRYEQYF	TGTGCCAGCAGTGGAAGAGCGGGGGGGCCGAGATACGAGCAGTACTTC
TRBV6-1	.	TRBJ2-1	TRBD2	CASSEALTSYSYNEQFF	TGTGCCAGCAGTGAGGCCCTGACTAGCTATTCCTACAATGAGCAGTTCTTC
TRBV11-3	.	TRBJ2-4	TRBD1	CASSQHDRDGNIQYF	TGTGCCAGCAGCCAACATGACAGGGATGGAAACATTCAGTACTTC
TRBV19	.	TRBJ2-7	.	CASSTRPGFNEQYF	TGTGCCAGTAGTACCCGACCAGGGTTCAACGAGCAGTACTTC
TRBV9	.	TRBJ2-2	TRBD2	CASSFRDYDAGELFF	TGTGCCAGCAGCTTTAGGGACTACGATGCCGGGGAGCTGTTTTTT
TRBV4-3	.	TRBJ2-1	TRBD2	CASSQVPSGGATYNEQFF	TGCGCCAGCAGCCAAGTCCCTAGCGGGGGGGCTACCTACAATGAGCAGTTCTTC
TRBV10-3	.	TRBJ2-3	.	CAIKGRMGASTDTQYF	TGTGCCATCAAGGGTAGAATGGGGGCTAGCACAGATACGCAGTATTTT
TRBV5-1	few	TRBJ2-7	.	CASSLEGGAYEQYF	TGCGCCAGCAGCTTGGAGGGCGGGGCCTACGAGCAGTACTTC
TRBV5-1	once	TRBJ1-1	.	CASSEEPNTEAFF	TGCGCCAGCAGTGAGGAGCCGAACACTGAAGCTTTCTTT
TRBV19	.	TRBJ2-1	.	CASSSRAGPSVDEQFF	TGTGCCAGTAGTTCCCGGGCGGGACCTTCAGTCGATGAGCAGTTCTTC
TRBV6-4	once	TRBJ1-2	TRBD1	CASSDSDRLSGYTF	TGTGCCAGCAGTGACTCGGACAGGCTGTCTGGCTACACCTTC
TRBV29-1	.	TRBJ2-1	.	CSVDRPGGSNEQFF	TGCAGCGTTGATCGTCCAGGGGGGTCCAATGAGCAGTTCTTC